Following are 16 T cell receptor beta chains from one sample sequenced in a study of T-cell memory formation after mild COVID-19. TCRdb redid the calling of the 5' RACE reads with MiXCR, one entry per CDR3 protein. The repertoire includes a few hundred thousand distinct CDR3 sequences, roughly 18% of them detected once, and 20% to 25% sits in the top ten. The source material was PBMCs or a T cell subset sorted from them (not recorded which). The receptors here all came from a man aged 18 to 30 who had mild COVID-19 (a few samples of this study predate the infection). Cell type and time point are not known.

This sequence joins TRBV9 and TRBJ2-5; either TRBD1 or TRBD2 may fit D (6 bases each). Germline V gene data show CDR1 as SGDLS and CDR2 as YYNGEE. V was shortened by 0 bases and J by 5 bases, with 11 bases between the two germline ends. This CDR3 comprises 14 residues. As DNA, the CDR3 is TGTGCCAGCAGCGTAGGACTAGACAGGGAGACCCAGTACTTC. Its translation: CASSVGLDRETQYF.

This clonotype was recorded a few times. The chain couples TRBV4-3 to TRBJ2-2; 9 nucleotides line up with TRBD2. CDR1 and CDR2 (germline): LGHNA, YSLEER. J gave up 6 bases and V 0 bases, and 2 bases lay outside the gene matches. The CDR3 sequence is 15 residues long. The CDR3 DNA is TGCGCCAGCAGCCAAGAGCGCGGGGGGGCCGGGGAGCTGTTTTTT. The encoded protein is CASSQERGGAGELFF.

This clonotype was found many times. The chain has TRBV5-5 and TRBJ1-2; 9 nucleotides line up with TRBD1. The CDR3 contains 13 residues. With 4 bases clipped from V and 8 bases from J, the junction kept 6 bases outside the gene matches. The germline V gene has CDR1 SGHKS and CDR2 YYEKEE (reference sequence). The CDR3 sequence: CASSTTGGGGYTF. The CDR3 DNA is TGTGCCAGCAGCACAACAGGGGGCGGAGGCTACACCTTC.

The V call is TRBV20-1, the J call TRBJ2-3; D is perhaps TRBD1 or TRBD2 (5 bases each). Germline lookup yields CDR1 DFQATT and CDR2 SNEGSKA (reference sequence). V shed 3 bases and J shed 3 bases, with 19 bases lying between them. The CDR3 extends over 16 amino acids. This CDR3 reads CSASLGQGGLTDTQYF. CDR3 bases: TGCAGTGCTAGTTTAGGGCAGGGCGGGCTGACAGATACGCAGTATTTT.

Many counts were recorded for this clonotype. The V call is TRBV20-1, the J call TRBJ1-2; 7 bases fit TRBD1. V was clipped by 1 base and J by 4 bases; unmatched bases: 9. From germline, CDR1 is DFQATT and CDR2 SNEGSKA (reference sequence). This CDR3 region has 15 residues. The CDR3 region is CSARGRDSLFYGYTF. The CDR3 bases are TGCAGTGCTAGAGGTCGGGACAGCCTTTTCTATGGCTACACCTTC.

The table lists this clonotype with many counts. The CDR3 reads CSGSPQGNEQFF. CDR3 bases: TGCAGTGGTAGCCCACAAGGGAATGAGCAGTTCTTC. This chain links TRBV20-1 with TRBJ2-1; D is uncertain. The V end lost 7 bases, the J end lost 7 bases, and 14 bases lay between the germline ends. Germline V gene data show CDR1 as DFQATT and CDR2 as SNEGSKA (reference sequence). CDR3 length: 12 residues.

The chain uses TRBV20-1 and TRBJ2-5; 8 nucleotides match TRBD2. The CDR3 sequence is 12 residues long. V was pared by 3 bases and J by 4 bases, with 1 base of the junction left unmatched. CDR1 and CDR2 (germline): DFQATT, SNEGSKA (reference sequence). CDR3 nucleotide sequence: TGCAGTGCTAGCGGGGGGGGAGAGACCCAGTACTTC. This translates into CSASGGGETQYF.

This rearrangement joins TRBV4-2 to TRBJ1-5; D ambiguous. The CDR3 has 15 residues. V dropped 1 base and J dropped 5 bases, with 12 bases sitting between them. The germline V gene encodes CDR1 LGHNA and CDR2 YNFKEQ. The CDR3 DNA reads TGTGCCAGCAGCCAAGTCGAGCAGCCCGATCAGCCCCAGCATTTT. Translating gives CASSQVEQPDQPQHF.

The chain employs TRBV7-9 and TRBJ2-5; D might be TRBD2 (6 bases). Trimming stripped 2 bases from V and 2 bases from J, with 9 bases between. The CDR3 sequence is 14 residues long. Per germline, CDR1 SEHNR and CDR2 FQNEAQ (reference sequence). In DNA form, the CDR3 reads TGTGCCAGCAGCTTAAGGGACTGGCAAGAGACCCAGTACTTC. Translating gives CASSLRDWQETQYF.

Written as DNA, the CDR3 is TGTGCCAGCAGTTACCTCAGGGGTAATTCACCCCTCCACTTT. Protein: CASSYLRGNSPLHF. J is TRBJ1-6 and V is TRBV6-5; D possibly corresponds to TRBD1 (6 bases). The germline V and J ends were trimmed by 2 bases and 6 bases, with 8 bases remaining between them. CDR3 length: 14 amino acids. Germline V gene lookup returns CDR1 MNHEY and CDR2 SVGAGI.

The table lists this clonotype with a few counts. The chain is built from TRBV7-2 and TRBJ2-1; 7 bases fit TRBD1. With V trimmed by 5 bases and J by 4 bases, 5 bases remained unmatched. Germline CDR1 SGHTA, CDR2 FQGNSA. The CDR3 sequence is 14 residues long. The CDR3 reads CASSRTGKYNEQFF. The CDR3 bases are TGTGCCAGCAGCAGGACAGGAAAATACAATGAGCAGTTCTTC.

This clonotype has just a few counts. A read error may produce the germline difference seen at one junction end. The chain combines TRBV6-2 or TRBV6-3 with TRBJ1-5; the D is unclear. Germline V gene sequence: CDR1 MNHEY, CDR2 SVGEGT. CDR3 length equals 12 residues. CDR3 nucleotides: TGTGCCAGCAGTCCAGATTATCAGCCCCAGCAATTT. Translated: CASSPDYQPQQF.

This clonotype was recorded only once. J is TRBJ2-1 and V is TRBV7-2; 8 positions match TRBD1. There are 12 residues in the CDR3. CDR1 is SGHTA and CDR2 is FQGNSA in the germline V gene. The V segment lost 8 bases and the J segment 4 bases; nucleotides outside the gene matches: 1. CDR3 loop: CASDRGYNEQFF. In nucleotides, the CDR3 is TGTGCCAGCGACAGGGGTTACAATGAGCAGTTCTTC. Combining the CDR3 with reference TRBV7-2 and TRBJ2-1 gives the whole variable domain GAGVSQSPSNKVTEKGKDVELRCDPISGHTALYWYRQSLGQGLEFLIYFQGNSAPDKSGLPSDRFSAERTGGSVSTLTIQRTQQEDSAVYLCASDRGYNEQFFGPGTRLTVL.

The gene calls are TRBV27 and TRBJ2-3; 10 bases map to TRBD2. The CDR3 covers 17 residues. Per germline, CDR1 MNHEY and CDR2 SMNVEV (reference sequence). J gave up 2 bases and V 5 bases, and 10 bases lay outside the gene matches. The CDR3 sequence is CASSRLLAGMITDTQYF. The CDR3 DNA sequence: TGTGCCAGCAGTCGGCTACTAGCGGGGATGATCACAGATACGCAGTATTTT.

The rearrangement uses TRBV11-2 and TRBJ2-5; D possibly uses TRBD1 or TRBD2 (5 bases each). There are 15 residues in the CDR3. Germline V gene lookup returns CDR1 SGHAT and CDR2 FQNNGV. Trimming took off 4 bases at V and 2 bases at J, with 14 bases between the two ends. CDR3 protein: CASSWDPRGQETQYF. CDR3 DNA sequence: TGTGCCAGCAGCTGGGACCCCCGAGGGCAAGAGACCCAGTACTTC.

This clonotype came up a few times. The CDR3 protein is CASSPGGQGGTDTQYF. Here the CDR3 DNA reads TGCGCCAGCAGCCCGGGGGGTCAGGGAGGCACAGATACGCAGTATTTT. The chain couples TRBV5-1 to TRBJ2-3, with 7 bases lining up with TRBD2. CDR1 and CDR2 from the germline V gene are SGHRS and YFSETQ. The CDR3 extends over 16 amino acids. Germline trimming cut 4 bases from V and 1 base from J; bases unmatched to any gene: 9.